This TCR beta chain stems from a study of T cells expressing NK-cell markers. The CDR3 is 14 amino acids. TCRdb re-called the 5' RACE reads, yielding one record per CDR3 amino acid sequence without DNA. Its listing shows under 500,000 distinct CDR3 sequences. The TCR was taken from a woman aged 18-70 years in good health. Material for sequencing was blood T cells: a sorted CD56 or NKG2C T cell subset, CD4+ or CD8+ T cells, or bulk PBMC T cells (not recorded which). V usage is TRBV12-3 or TRBV12-4 and J usage is TRBJ2-5; the TCRdb D gene call, TRBD1, has no DNA to confirm it. The chain's CDR3 is CASSKTGRGETQYF.